These 10 T cell receptor beta chains originate from one sample sequenced in a study of blood T cells in healthy people across ages. PCR was performed a second time for roughly 7 to 12 cycles using a sample-barcoded 5' primer and a J-beta primer mix. MiXCR, applied by TCRdb to the 5' RACE reads, yields one record per CDR3 protein. The data hold about 800,000 distinct CDR3 sequences, with 58% observed a single time. Specimen: blood. These receptors were collected from a man aged 25 to 40 in good health.

J is TRBJ1-1 and V is TRBV20-1, with unresolved D. CDR1 DFQATT and CDR2 SNEGSKA come from the germline V gene (reference sequence). The CDR3 runs to 13 residues. V was pared by 0 bases and J by 5 bases, with 10 bases between. The DNA of the CDR3 is TGCAGTGCTAGAGATGGTGGCCGGACTGAAGCTTTCTTT. Its protein is CSARDGGRTEAFF.

This chain uses TRBV6-6 with TRBJ1-1; tentative D call: TRBD1 (5 bases). CDR1 and CDR2 from the germline V gene are MNHNY and SVGAGI (reference sequence). This CDR3 contains 13 residues. Trimming took 5 bases from V and 8 from J, leaving 15 bases between them. CDR3 sequence reads: CASSLDPEGEAFF. Written as DNA, the CDR3 is TGTGCCAGCAGTCTCGACCCAGAGGGGGAAGCTTTCTTT.

The gene calls are TRBV10-3 and TRBJ2-3; 9 bases fit TRBD1. Germline CDR1 ENHRY, CDR2 SYGVKD. The CDR3 spans 15 residues. V lost 4 bases and J lost 2; bases outside the gene matches: 4. The CDR3 sequence is CAISGRTGDTDTQYF. CDR3 nucleotides: TGTGCCATCAGTGGCAGGACAGGGGACACAGATACGCAGTATTTT.

The chain links TRBV6-1 to TRBJ2-5, with unresolved D. The tail of the sequence fits TRBJ2-7 better, so the J call may be wrong. The CDR3 has 15 residues. The germline V gene encodes CDR1 MNHNS and CDR2 SASEGT. The CDR3 sequence is CASSETVAGPYEQYF. The CDR3 region has the DNA TGTGCCAGCAGTGAAACGGTTGCAGGCCCCTACGAGCAGTACTTC.

This clonotype was seen at least ten times. The gene calls are TRBV9 and TRBJ2-5, with 8 nucleotides matching TRBD2. CDR1 is SGDLS, CDR2 YYNGEE, per germline. After removal of 2 bases from V and 2 bases from J, the junction contained 5 bases not matched to a gene. CDR3 length equals 15 residues. CDR3 bases: TGTGCCAGCAGCGTTTTTAGCGGGGATCAAGAGACCCAGTACTTC. Its protein product is CASSVFSGDQETQYF.

The V and J genes are TRBV9 and TRBJ1-2; TRBD1 matches at 10 bases. The CDR3 is made up of 17 amino acids. CDR1 and CDR2 (germline): SGDLS, YYNGEE. Unmatched junction bases numbered 15, after V lost 4 bases and J lost 6 bases. CDR3 sequence: CASSNRFATGGENGYTF. CDR3 coding DNA: TGTGCCAGCAGCAACCGATTCGCGACAGGGGGCGAGAATGGCTACACCTTC. Filled out from reference TRBV9 and TRBJ1-2, the complete variable domain reads DSGVTQTPKHLITATGQRVTLRCSPRSGDLSVYWYQQSLDQGLQFLIQYYNGEERAKGNILERFSAQQFPDLHSELNLSSLELGDSALYFCASSNRFATGGENGYTFGSGTRLTVV.

In regard to this clonotype: A much larger clone differs by one base, so this may be a read error. The gene calls are TRBV20-1 and TRBJ2-3, with unresolved D. Germline assignment: CDR1 DFQATT and CDR2 SNEGSKA (reference sequence). The germline V and J ends were trimmed by 8 bases and 6 bases, with 12 bases remaining between them. The CDR3 is 11 amino acids. Here the CDR3 DNA reads TGCAGTACTATCGTCGCGGATACGCAGTATTTT. This codes for CSTIVADTQYF.

This chain joins TRBV7-2 and TRBJ1-5; D is undetermined. Germline loops: CDR1 SGHTA, CDR2 FQGNSA. The CDR3 is 14 amino acids. Trimming left V 5 bases short and J 5 bases short, with 13 bases between. Written as DNA, the CDR3 is TGTGCCAGCAGCGAGTCGGGCCCATATCAGCCCCAGCATTTT. It encodes CASSESGPYQPQHF.

This chain joins TRBV29-1 and TRBJ1-2; possibly TRBD1 for D (6 bases). Germline V CDR1 and CDR2: SQVTM, ANQGSEA. The CDR3 has 13 amino acids. V lost 7 bases and J 5 bases, leaving 17 bases between the germline ends. CDR3 sequence reads: CSAGEGDRYGYTF. The CDR3 DNA follows: TGCAGCGCTGGGGAGGGGGATCGGTATGGCTACACCTTC.

V and J are TRBV6-1 and TRBJ1-1; no definite D call. V dropped 7 bases and J dropped 5 bases, with 17 bases sitting between them. The germline CDR1 and CDR2 sequences are MNHNS and SASEGT. This CDR3 region has 14 residues. CDR3: CASTKGWGGTEAFF. CDR3 DNA sequence: TGTGCCAGCACCAAAGGGTGGGGTGGGACTGAAGCTTTCTTT.